This entry features one TCR beta chain sequence. These data belong to a study of T cells after yellow fever vaccination. TCRdb itself ran the 5' RACE reads through MiXCR, one entry per CDR3 protein. The table records a few hundred thousand distinct CDR3 sequences, 8.7% of them present only once. Trimming took 4 bases from V and 7 from J, leaving 17 bases between them. Germline V gene sequence: CDR1 SGHTA, CDR2 FQGTGA. CDR3 size: 15 residues. The origin of this receptor is a man aged 18 to 29 who received the YFV17D yellow fever vaccine. Sequenced here: CD4+ T cells sorted from PBMCs, sampled 5 days after the yellow fever booster vaccination. This sequence joins TRBV7-3 and TRBJ2-1, with D perhaps TRBD1 (5 bases). CDR3 sequence (DNA): TGTGCCAGCAGCTACCCTGGTCGGACAAGGAATGAGCAGTTCTTC. Protein sequence: CASSYPGRTRNEQFF.